The 30 T cell receptor beta chains in this list originate from one sample, sequenced in a study of blood T cells in healthy people across ages. Primers used in a second PCR of roughly 6 to 11 cycles were a sample-barcoded 5' primer and a J-beta primer mix. TCRdb processed the 5' RACE reads anew with MiXCR; each CDR3 protein has one entry. The sample shows approximately 900,000 distinct CDR3 sequences, roughly 28% of them seen only once. This sample also belongs to another study, concerning T cells of mothers and their children.

The specimen sequenced was blood. These receptor sequences come from a woman between 35 and 50 years old in good health.

In this sample, this clonotype turned up many times. The chain joins TRBV12-3 or TRBV12-4 to TRBJ2-7; weak D call: TRBD2 (6 bases). V was clipped by 5 bases and J by 6 bases, with 26 bases between them. CDR3 length: 17 amino acids. The CDR3 protein is CASSAAVTRREPVEQYF. The CDR3 nucleotides read TGTGCCAGCAGTGCCGCGGTCACCCGGAGGGAACCGGTCGAGCAGTACTTC.

The chain couples TRBV7-2 to TRBJ1-4; D remains ambiguous. The CDR3 covers 17 residues. Germline CDR1 reads SGHTA; CDR2 reads FQGNSA. With 1 base removed from V and 10 bases from J, the gap between germline ends came to 22 bases. The CDR3 DNA follows: TGTGCCAGCAGCTTAGGGTCCCAGTTGGATTATGGTGGAAAACTGTTTTTT. This codes for CASSLGSQLDYGGKLFF.

J is TRBJ2-5 and V is TRBV14; TRBD1 matches at 9 bases. V lost 3 bases, J lost 2 bases, and 22 bases stayed unmatched. CDR3 length equals 21 residues. Germline V lookup: CDR1 SGHDN, CDR2 FVKESK. DNA of the CDR3: TGTGCCAGCAGCCATCCGGGACAGGGTACGGGAGGACACTTGTATCAAGAGACCCAGTACTTC. This gives the protein CASSHPGQGTGGHLYQETQYF.

About this clonotype itself: This may be a read error, as it is one base from a much larger clone. V is TRBV12-3 or TRBV12-4 and J is TRBJ2-6; D remains ambiguous. The length of the CDR3 is 14 residues. Trimming pared 6 bases from V and 1 base from J, leaving 7 bases between. In DNA, the CDR3 is TGTGCCAGCAGGACGGAATCTGGGGCCAACGTCCTGACTTTC. Its translation is CASRTESGANVLTF.

This clonotype was seen a few times. The DNA is left out, because the CDR3 cannot be placed on it with certainty; the CDR3 is given as TCRdb lists it. The chain couples TRBV6-5 to TRBJ1-2. In germline, CDR1 is MNHEY, CDR2 SVGAGI. The CDR3 contains 16 residues when both ends are counted. The CDR3 spells CASSSSTPRKGKGYTF.

The rearrangement links TRBV5-1 to TRBJ2-5; no reliable D call. Germline V CDR1 and CDR2: SGHRS, YFSETQ. V was clipped by 5 bases and J by 5 bases, with 25 bases between them. The CDR3 is 17 amino acids. DNA of the CDR3: TGCGCCAGCAGACTCTCAGTTCCGGGCCTCGAACGGGAGACCCAGTACTTC. Encoded protein: CASRLSVPGLERETQYF.

The chain carries TRBV19 and TRBJ1-1; D not resolved. This CDR3 has 15 residues. Germline CDR1 LNHDA, CDR2 SQIVND (reference sequence). V was shortened by 2 bases and J by 6 bases, with 16 bases between the two germline ends. CDR3: CASSIRAVDRPEAFF. The CDR3 bases are TGTGCCAGTAGTATACGAGCGGTTGACCGGCCTGAAGCTTTCTTT.

This clonotype has a count of ten or more. The rearrangement joins TRBV20-1 to TRBJ2-7, with D possibly called TRBD1 or TRBD2 (5 bases each). Per the germline V gene, CDR1 is DFQATT and CDR2 is SNEGSKA (reference sequence). The CDR3 loop spans 13 amino acids. Trimming removed 3 bases at V and 2 bases at J, with 11 bases between. The CDR3 sequence: CSASGTSAYEQYF. The CDR3 nucleotides are TGCAGTGCTAGCGGGACGTCTGCCTACGAGCAGTACTTC.

This clonotype was counted a few times. The chain links TRBV9 to TRBJ2-3, with 9 bases fitting TRBD2. There are 15 residues in the CDR3. The germline V gene has CDR1 SGDLS and CDR2 YYNGEE. J lost 5 bases, V lost 6 bases, and 10 bases had no gene match. The CDR3 region has the DNA TGTGCCAGCAACCCTGGCGGGGGGGCTGGAGATACGCAGTATTTT. This encodes CASNPGGGAGDTQYF.

On this clonotype itself: The junction shows a germline mismatch at one end, possibly a read error. CDR3 in amino acids: CTSNEGSGYYGYTF. The CDR3 DNA is TGTACCAGCAACGAAGGGTCGGGGTACTATGGCTACACCTTC. The rearrangement uses TRBV7-9 and TRBJ1-2; D unresolved. The CDR3 covers 14 residues. CDR1 and CDR2 (germline): SEHNR, FQNEAQ (reference sequence).

This chain joins TRBV7-8 and TRBJ2-1; D might be TRBD1 (6 bases). From germline, CDR1 is SGHVS and CDR2 FQNEAQ. The germline V and J ends were trimmed by 3 bases and 4 bases, with 19 bases remaining between them. CDR3 length: 17 amino acids. As DNA, the CDR3 is TGTGCCAGCAGCTTCAGTATCTTTAGGGGGTCGTACAATGAGCAGTTCTTC. It yields the protein CASSFSIFRGSYNEQFF.

Ten or more counts support this clonotype. The chain joins TRBV5-6 to TRBJ2-1; the D is unclear. Between the trimmed V and J ends, which lost 0 bases and 0 bases, there was a span of 16 bases. Germline lookup yields CDR1 SGHDT and CDR2 YYEEEE. The CDR3 length is 18 residues. The CDR3 nucleotides are TGTGCCAGCAGCTTGGTAGGTTCCTACCCCAGCTCCTACAATGAGCAGTTCTTC. Its translation: CASSLVGSYPSSYNEQFF.

This clonotype was counted many times. V usage is TRBV15 and J usage is TRBJ2-7, with TRBD2 matching over 9 bases. The CDR3 covers 16 residues. Germline values: CDR1 LNHNV, CDR2 YYDKDF (reference sequence). The trim removed 0 bases at V and 0 bases at J, leaving 3 bases unmatched. The CDR3 nucleotides are TGTGCCACCAGCAGAGAGGGACTAGCTTTCTCCTACGAGCAGTACTTC. Translating it yields CATSREGLAFSYEQYF.

For this clonotype: A read error may produce the germline difference seen at one junction end. The rearrangement joins TRBV7-7 to TRBJ2-7, with TRBD1 as a possible D gene (6 bases). The J call is doubtful: the DNA matches TRBJ2-5 better. The germline V gene encodes CDR1 SSHAT and CDR2 FNYEAQ (reference sequence). This CDR3 has 16 residues. The CDR3 bases are TGTGCTAGCAGCTTAGGTCGACAGGTCGGGGAAGAGACCCAGTACTTC. As protein: CASSLGRQVGEETQYF.

This clonotype was detected only a few times. The J gene is TRBJ2-2, the V gene TRBV12-3 or TRBV12-4; D tentatively reads TRBD1 or TRBD2 (6 bases each). CDR3 length equals 16 residues. Trimming cost V 6 bases and J 0 bases, with 14 bases left between them. CDR3 sequence (DNA): TGTGCCAGCAGGGGGGGCGAGGACCCGAACACCGGGGAGCTGTTTTTT. Protein: CASRGGEDPNTGELFF.

This clonotype appeared many times. The gene calls are TRBV10-3 and TRBJ2-7, with TRBD1 matching over 10 bases. CDR1 and CDR2 (germline): ENHRY, SYGVKD. Trimming removed 4 bases from V and 3 bases from J; junction bases left unmatched: 3. The CDR3 contains 14 residues. The CDR3 bases are TGTGCCATCAGTGCCGGACAGGGGGTCTACGAGCAGTACTTC. Amino acid sequence: CAISAGQGVYEQYF.

The V and J genes are TRBV7-9 and TRBJ2-2, with unresolved D. V dropped 2 bases and J dropped 4 bases, with 5 bases sitting between them. CDR3 length: 13 residues. CDR1 is SEHNR and CDR2 is FQNEAQ in the germline V gene (reference sequence). In DNA, the CDR3 is TGTGCCAGCAGCTTATTTATCACCGGGGAGCTGTTTTTT. This codes for CASSLFITGELFF.

This clonotype was seen more than once but under ten times. The chain has TRBV7-2 and TRBJ1-2; perhaps TRBD1 as D (6 bases). Germline values: CDR1 SGHTA, CDR2 FQGNSA. V was clipped by 3 bases and J by 2 bases, with 10 bases between them. The CDR3 length is 14 residues. In nucleotides, the CDR3 is TGTGCCAGCAGCTTTACAGGGTTCAACTATGGCTACACCTTC. It translates to CASSFTGFNYGYTF.

This clonotype was observed a single time. The chain combines TRBV5-1 with TRBJ1-5; 7 bases are a match to TRBD1. The germline V gene has CDR1 SGHRS and CDR2 YFSETQ. With 5 bases clipped from V and 5 bases from J, the junction kept 7 bases outside the gene matches. The CDR3 has 14 amino acids. The CDR3 here is CASSPTGDDQPQHF. The DNA of the CDR3 is TGCGCCAGCAGTCCTACAGGGGACGATCAGCCCCAGCATTTT.

V is TRBV11-1 and J is TRBJ2-1; D call uncertain. This CDR3 contains 14 residues. In germline, CDR1 is SGHAT, CDR2 FQDESV (reference sequence). The V gene lost 1 base and the J gene lost 1 base, with 5 bases spanning the gap. The DNA for the CDR3 is TGTGCCAGCAGCTTAGTAAAGTCCTACAATGAGCAGTTCTTC. Amino acids: CASSLVKSYNEQFF. The entire variable domain, with the rest obtained from reference TRBV11-1 and TRBJ2-1, is as follows: EAEVAQSPRYKITEKSQAVAFWCDPISGHATLYWYRQILGQGPELLVQFQDESVVDDSQLPKDRFSAERLKGVDSTLKIQPAELGDSAMYLCASSLVKSYNEQFFGPGTRLTVL.

This clonotype has a handful of counts. The chain employs TRBV29-1 and TRBJ1-1; D is perhaps TRBD1 (5 bases). This CDR3 is 13 amino acids long. Trimming took off 6 bases at V and 0 bases at J, with 11 bases between the two ends. The germline V gene has CDR1 SQVTM and CDR2 ANQGSEA. The CDR3 is CSVRDGLNTEAFF. For the CDR3, the DNA is TGCAGCGTACGGGACGGTCTGAACACTGAAGCTTTCTTT.

The V call is TRBV7-8, the J call TRBJ2-5; 7 positions agree with TRBD2. V was pared by 5 bases and J by 1 base, with 13 bases of the junction left unmatched. The CDR3 has 17 amino acids. The germline V gene encodes CDR1 SGHVS and CDR2 FQNEAQ. The CDR3 region has the DNA TGTGCCAGCAGCCCTAGTGGCTTTGCGGGGGTCCAAGAGACCCAGTACTTC. This gives the protein CASSPSGFAGVQETQYF. The variable domain in full, with the rest retrieved from reference TRBV7-8 and TRBJ2-5, is GAGVSQSPRYKVAKRGQDVALRCDPISGHVSLFWYQQALGQGPEFLTYFQNEAQLDKSGLPSDRFFAERPEGSVSTLKIQRTQQEDSAVYLCASSPSGFAGVQETQYFGPGTRLLVL.

As for this clonotype: One junction end does not reproduce the germline sequence, and a read error may be involved. The rearrangement uses TRBV29-1 and TRBJ1-2, with D maybe TRBD1 (6 bases). Germline V gene sequence: CDR1 SQVTM, CDR2 ANQGSEA. The length of the CDR3 is 15 residues. The DNA of the CDR3 is TGCGGCGTTGACCCACCGGGACAACGGAACTACGGCTACACCTTC. Translating it yields CGVDPPGQRNYGYTF.

The rearrangement uses TRBV6-5 and TRBJ2-3; D uncertain. CDR1 is MNHEY and CDR2 is SVGAGI in the germline V gene. The CDR3 is 15 residues long. Trimming left V 5 bases short and J 1 base short, with 13 bases between. The chain's CDR3 is CASSTTLGRTDTQYF. CDR3 DNA sequence: TGTGCCAGCAGTACGACCCTTGGGCGCACAGATACGCAGTATTTT.

As concerns this clonotype: Since the CDR3 does not end with the conserved phenylalanine or tryptophan, this likely comes from a read error. J is TRBJ2-4 and V is TRBV7-2; D not certain. The end of the DNA is better explained by TRBJ2-7, so the J call may be wrong. This CDR3 has 13 residues. Germline V lookup: CDR1 SGHTA, CDR2 FQGNSA. CDR3 in amino acids: CASSLGWNYEQYC. CDR3 bases: TGTGCCAGCAGCCTAGGATGGAACTACGAGCAGTACTGC.

A remark on this clonotype: This may be a read error: a much more frequent sequence differs by one nucleotide. V and J are TRBV6-2 or TRBV6-3 and TRBJ2-1; 9 nucleotides match TRBD2. Germline V CDR1 and CDR2: MNHEY, SVGEGT. This CDR3 is built from 21 residues. The CDR3 DNA reads TGTGTCAGCAGTTACTCGAGGGGCCAGCGGGGGGTCTCAAGCTCCTACAATGAGCAGTTCTTC. This gives the protein CVSSYSRGQRGVSSSYNEQFF.

This chain connects TRBV7-2 to TRBJ2-3; D is possibly TRBD1 (6 bases). Per germline, CDR1 SGHTA and CDR2 FQGNSA. V was pared by 8 bases and J by 1 base, with 13 bases between. The CDR3 consists of 14 residues. The CDR3 loop reads CASRITGRTDTQYF. DNA for the CDR3: TGTGCCAGCCGAATTACAGGGCGCACAGATACGCAGTATTTT.

Of note for this clonotype: One end of the junction does not line up with germline, which may come from a read error. The J gene is TRBJ2-7, the V gene TRBV2; D is possibly TRBD2 (6 bases). The CDR3 is made up of 16 amino acids. CDR1 and CDR2 from the germline V gene are SNHLY and FYNNEI. In nucleotides, the CDR3 is TGTGCCGGCAGTGAAGATGTGGGACTGACCTCCTACGAGCAGTACTTC. Translation gives CAGSEDVGLTSYEQYF.

In this sample, this clonotype turned up a few times. A much larger clone lies one base from this, so it may be a read error. The chain employs TRBV9 and TRBJ2-7, with 8 bases matching TRBD2. The CDR3 spans 15 residues. V shed 0 bases, J shed 4 bases, and the junction held 6 bases outside the gene matches. Germline V gene sequence: CDR1 SGDLS, CDR2 YYNGEE. CDR3: CASSVDGGGCYEQYF. The CDR3, as DNA: TGTGCCAGCAGCGTAGATGGCGGGGGGTGTTACGAGCAGTACTTC.

This clonotype was observed many times. V usage is TRBV10-3 and J usage is TRBJ2-5; 11 nucleotides line up with TRBD2. Germline CDR1 ENHRY, CDR2 SYGVKD. Losses at the gene ends were 4 bases for V and 5 bases for J; bases not matched to a gene: 3. The CDR3 loop spans 14 amino acids. CDR3 in amino acids: CAISGSGGGETQYF. CDR3 DNA sequence: TGTGCCATCAGTGGTAGCGGGGGGGGCGAGACCCAGTACTTC.